Listed below are T cell receptor beta chains from one sample, sequenced in a study of identical twins. MiXCR, run by TCRdb on the 5' RACE reads, gives a single entry per CDR3 protein. The sample holds about 240,000 distinct CDR3 sequences, roughly 13% seen once. This sample also belongs to another study, concerning yellow fever vaccine responses in identical twins.

Sequences were obtained from memory (CD45RO+) T cells sorted from blood. Receptors originate from a woman under 30 in good health. Each CDR3 is given with its conserved first and last residue. A D gene is named only where the DNA matches it firmly. Part of the rows lack a size; the others show once, few, many or a class for expanded clones.

>few|TRBV7-9|TRBJ2-1|.
TGTGCCAGCAGCTTAGAGATGGGGAGGTACAATGAGCAGTTCTTC
CASSLEMGRYNEQFF
>.|TRBV27|TRBJ2-1|TRBD2
TGTGCCAGCAGTTCTGACCTAGCGGGAGGAAGCTACAATGAGCAGTTCTTC
CASSSDLAGGSYNEQFF
>.|TRBV7-9|TRBJ2-4|.
TGTGCCAGCAGCTTAAATTTGCAGGTAGCCAAAAACATTCAGTACTTC
CASSLNLQVAKNIQYF
>.|TRBV7-9|TRBJ1-1|TRBD1
TGTGCCAGCAGCGCCCGACAGGGAAAGAACACTGAAGCTTTCTTT
CASSARQGKNTEAFF
>few|TRBV29-1|TRBJ2-1|.
TGCAGCGTCCGGCTGGCCCATGAGCAGTTCTTC
CSVRLAHEQFF
>few|TRBV6-2/TRBV6-3|TRBJ2-2|.
TGTGCCAGCAGTACCCCTTCCTTCGGGGAGCTGTTTTTT
CASSTPSFGELFF
>.|TRBV19|TRBJ2-5|.
TGTGCCAGTAGTATTCCCTCAGGGAAAGAGACCCAGTACTTC
CASSIPSGKETQYF
>.|TRBV11-3|TRBJ2-7|.
TGTGCCAGCAGCCCCCGGGGGGCAGCCTACGAGCAGTACTTC
CASSPRGAAYEQYF
>.|TRBV3-1|TRBJ2-1|.
TGTGCCAGCAGCCAAGGCGCGGGGTTTACCCTAGGTGAGCAGTTCTTC
CASSQGAGFTLGEQFF
>few|TRBV7-9|TRBJ2-3|.
TGTGCCAGCAGCTTCGCCACGGGTTTCTCAGATACGCAGTATTTT
CASSFATGFSDTQYF
>.|TRBV3-1|TRBJ2-2|.
TGTGCCAGCAGCCAACTCAGGAACACCGGGGAGCTGTTTTTT
CASSQLRNTGELFF
>.|TRBV28|TRBJ2-5|.
TGTGCCAGCTCCATGCTCTCGGCAGGGGTTCTTCTAGAGACCCAGTACTTC
CASSMLSAGVLLETQYF
>few|TRBV19|TRBJ1-2|.
TGTGCCAGTGGGGGCCAGGGAACCAACGTCTATGGCTACACCTTC
CASGGQGTNVYGYTF
>few|TRBV20-1|TRBJ1-5|.
TGCAGTGCTAGAGGGACAGCCTTTAGCAATCAGCCCCAGCATTTT
CSARGTAFSNQPQHF
>.|TRBV5-6|TRBJ2-7|.
TGTGCCAGCAGCTCTCACGACAGGTTCGGATACGAGCAGTACTTC
CASSSHDRFGYEQYF
>many|TRBV28|TRBJ2-3|TRBD1
TGTGCCAGCAGTTTTATAGGACAGGGTCCCGATACGCAGTATTTT
CASSFIGQGPDTQYF
>.|TRBV4-2|TRBJ2-6|.
TGTGCCAGCAGCCAACGTGACAGTACTGGGGCCAACGTCCTGACTTTC
CASSQRDSTGANVLTF
>.|TRBV9|TRBJ2-7|TRBD2
TGTGCCAGCAGCGTAGGATCTAGCGGGAGGGGTAAGATCTACGAGCAGTACTTC
CASSVGSSGRGKIYEQYF
>.|TRBV5-1|TRBJ2-7|.
TGCGCCAGCAGTACTAGAGTGTCCTACGAGCAGTACTTC
CASSTRVSYEQYF
>.|TRBV20-1|TRBJ1-2|.
TGCAGTGCTATCCGAGTACTGGACTATGGCTACACCTTC
CSAIRVLDYGYTF
>many|TRBV5-1|TRBJ2-2|.
TGCGCCAGCTCAGCTGAGGTTGGGACCGGGGAGCTGTTTTTT
CASSAEVGTGELFF
>.|TRBV5-1|TRBJ2-3|.
TGCGCCAGCAGCCCAGCGTCGGCCAGCACAGATACGCAGTATTTT
CASSPASASTDTQYF
>.|TRBV7-9|TRBJ2-5|.
TGTGCCAGCAGCTTTGGGATGGAGACCCAGTACTTC
CASSFGMETQYF
>few|TRBV5-1|TRBJ2-7|.
TGCGCCAGCAGCTCTAACCGGCCCTACGAGCAGTACTTC
CASSSNRPYEQYF
>.|TRBV6-4|TRBJ2-3|.
TGTGCCAGCAGTGACGGGGGGACGGACACAGATGCGCAGTATTTT
CASSDGGTDTDAQYF
>.|TRBV7-9|TRBJ1-6|.
TGTGCCACCGACCGAGTCGGGGTTAATTCACCCCTCCACTTT
CATDRVGVNSPLHF
>many|TRBV20-1|TRBJ2-1|.
TGCAGTGCTAGAGATCTCAGCGCCCAGAGCTCCTACAATGAGCAGTTCTTC
CSARDLSAQSSYNEQFF
>many|TRBV12-3/TRBV12-4|TRBJ1-1|TRBD1
TGTGCCAGCAGTAAATCGACAGGGTCCAGAGAAGCTTTCTTT
CASSKSTGSREAFF
>.|TRBV5-6|TRBJ1-5|.
TGTGCCAGCAGCTTGATGAAGGGGGTAGGTCAGCCCCAGCATTTT
CASSLMKGVGQPQHF
>few|TRBV12-3/TRBV12-4|TRBJ1-4|TRBD1
TGTGCCAGCAGCCCCATGCAGGGGGGAGAAAAACTGTTTTTT
CASSPMQGGEKLFF
>.|TRBV18|TRBJ2-5|TRBD1
TGTGCCAGCTCACCCGGGACAGGGGGCCGGGAGACCCAGTACTTC
CASSPGTGGRETQYF
>.|TRBV7-2|TRBJ2-7|TRBD2
TGTGCCAGCAGCTTAGCAACTAGCGGGAGAGTCTACGAGCAGTACTTC
CASSLATSGRVYEQYF
>.|TRBV4-3|TRBJ2-1|TRBD2
TGCGCCAGCAGCCAAGATGGCCCTAGCGGGGCCAATGAGCAGTTCTTC
CASSQDGPSGANEQFF
>.|TRBV6-2/TRBV6-3|TRBJ2-2|TRBD2
TGTGCCAGCTTGGACCTGGGCGGGAGCCCTTGGGGCGCGAACACCGGGGAGCTGTTTTTT
CASLDLGGSPWGANTGELFF
>.|TRBV19|TRBJ2-2|.
TGTGCCAGTAGCAACCCCGGGGGGAACACCGGGGAGCTGTTTTTT
CASSNPGGNTGELFF
>few|TRBV10-3|TRBJ2-1|.
TGTGCCACGGGAGGGGACAGACCTTTAGATGAGCAGTTCTTC
CATGGDRPLDEQFF
>.|TRBV7-2|TRBJ1-2|TRBD1
TGTGCCAGCAGGCCGGACAGGGTGGGGGGCTACACCTTC
CASRPDRVGGYTF
>few|TRBV5-1|TRBJ2-7|.
TGCGCCAGCAGCTTGGAATCAGCTGGGAGCGAGCAGTACTTC
CASSLESAGSEQYF
>few|TRBV7-3|TRBJ2-3|.
TGTGCCAGCAGCCAAGGGGGGGCTGCAGATACGCAGTATTTT
CASSQGGAADTQYF
>few|TRBV20-1|TRBJ2-2|.
TGCAGTGCTAGTCCAGTGGGGCCGAGAAACACCGGGGAGCTGTTTTTT
CSASPVGPRNTGELFF
>few|TRBV11-2|TRBJ2-7|.
TGTGCCAGCAGCCCATCCCGGGACGGGACCTACGAGCAGTACTTC
CASSPSRDGTYEQYF
>few|TRBV7-9|TRBJ1-1|TRBD1
TGTGCCAGCAGCTCTCGGACAGGGCCGAACACTGAAGCTTTCTTT
CASSSRTGPNTEAFF
>few|TRBV30|TRBJ2-7|.
TGTGCCTGGAGTGCGAACGAGCAGTACTTC
CAWSANEQYF
>few|TRBV11-2|TRBJ2-5|.
TGTGCCAGCAGCTCTTACCCCCCAGAGACCCAGTACTTC
CASSSYPPETQYF
>few|TRBV11-2|TRBJ1-6|.
TGTGCCAGCAGCTGGCGGACAGCCCGGAGTAATTCACCCCTCCACTTT
CASSWRTARSNSPLHF